The entry that follows covers one TCR beta chain sequence. This specimen comes from a study of blood T cell repertoires in COVID-19. Study information: In each case, the material was cDNA or gDNA derived from T cells, B-cell-depleted T cells, or PBMCs.

As handled by the study authors: The assay estimated nucleated cells by amplifying reference gene primers. The protocol was immunoSEQ multiplex PCR, while the TCRdb copy is restricted to in-frame clones and leaves out a portion. D and trimming come from the DNA, and the V and J calls and clone size come from that table. This table has fewer than 45,000 clones, about 80% appearing once. J lost 6 bases, V lost 5 bases, and 11 bases had no gene match. There are 15 residues in the CDR3. The germline gives CDR1 SGDLS, CDR2 YYNGEE. This receptor was obtained from an older man with acute or convalescent COVID-19. Input material: peripheral blood. V gene TRBV9 combines with J gene TRBJ1-2; TRBD1 matches 9 bases. For the CDR3, the DNA is TGTGCCAGCAGGCCCGGCCGGACAGGGGAGGATGGCTACACCTTC. It yields the protein CASRPGRTGEDGYTF.